Presented here are 25 T cell receptor beta chains from one specimen sequenced in a study of blood T cell repertoires in COVID-19. Sequencing was performed with immunoSEQ multiplex PCR; in TCRdb, only in-frame clones are kept and a portion is missing. The table includes approximately 290,000 clones, about 85% detected once. Sequences were obtained from peripheral blood. These receptors all come from a human donor with COVID-19, enrolled during active disease. The donor label of this sample is uncertain.

CDR3 nucleotides: TGTGCCAGCAGCCCATCGGGACTAGCATGGGAGACCCAGTACTTC. Its translation is CASSPSGLAWETQYF. This sequence joins TRBV21-1 and TRBJ2-5; the D segment call TRBD2 is taken from the table without a DNA check. TRBV21-1 is labeled a pseudogene. The CDR3 is 15 amino acids.

The chain recombines TRBV7-8 with TRBJ1-5; D is uncertain. The CDR3 extends over 14 amino acids. Germline V lookup: CDR1 SGHVS, CDR2 FQNEAQ. The V end lost 0 bases, the J end lost 3 bases, and 6 bases lay between the germline ends. The CDR3 protein is CASSLAVLNQPQHF. CDR3 in DNA: TGTGCCAGCAGCTTAGCGGTACTCAATCAGCCCCAGCATTTT.

This clone occurred once. This chain joins TRBV6-4 and TRBJ1-1, with unresolved D. The CDR3 sequence is 13 residues long. The germline CDR1 and CDR2 sequences are MRHNA and SNTAGT. V was clipped by 6 bases and J by 0 bases, with 8 bases between them. The CDR3 loop reads CASREEVNTEAFF. The CDR3 region has the DNA TGTGCCAGCAGGGAAGAGGTGAACACTGAAGCTTTCTTT.

V usage is TRBV28 and J usage is TRBJ1-1; the D gene is possibly TRBD1 (5 bases). The germline V and J ends were trimmed by 4 bases and 7 bases, with 13 bases remaining between them. CDR1 and CDR2 from the germline V gene are MDHEN and SYDVKM. This CDR3 comprises 13 residues. CDR3 region: CASSYRRGYEAFF. The CDR3 DNA is TGTGCCAGCAGTTATCGACGGGGGTATGAAGCTTTCTTT.

V and J are TRBV28 and TRBJ2-7; 9 nucleotides agree with TRBD2. The CDR3 is 16 amino acids. Per the germline V gene, CDR1 is MDHEN and CDR2 is SYDVKM. The V and J ends lost 2 bases and 0 bases, in that order; junction bases with no gene match: 5. The CDR3 loop is CASSLGGGGSSYEQYF. CDR3 DNA sequence: TGTGCCAGCAGTTTAGGCGGGGGGGGGAGCTCCTACGAGCAGTACTTC. The whole variable domain, filled in from reference TRBV28 and TRBJ2-7, reads DVKVTQSSRYLVKRTGEKVFLECVQDMDHENMFWYRQDPGLGLRLIYFSYDVKMKEKGDIPEGYSVSREKKERFSLILESASTNQTSMYLCASSLGGGGSSYEQYFGPGTRLTVT.

This clone was observed once. The V gene is TRBV19, the J gene TRBJ1-5, with 9 bases that match TRBD1. The V gene end was trimmed by 5 bases and the J gene end by 5 bases; junction bases not matched to a gene: 7. The CDR3 runs 15 residues. Germline V gives CDR1 LNHDA, CDR2 SQIVND (reference sequence). The DNA for the CDR3 is TGTGCCAGTAGTCTGGACAGGGGTGGGGATCAGCCCCAGCATTTT. This sequence encodes CASSLDRGGDQPQHF.

This clone was picked up one time. The chain is built from TRBV7-3 and TRBJ2-3; a weak D match, TRBD1 (6 bases). The CDR3 extends over 14 amino acids. Germline loops: CDR1 SGHTA, CDR2 FQGTGA. V was pared by 5 bases and J by 4 bases, with 13 bases between. The CDR3 sequence: CASSPGQFPDTQYF. CDR3 sequence (DNA): TGTGCCAGCAGCCCCGGACAGTTTCCAGATACGCAGTATTTT.

The chain has TRBV6-6 and TRBJ1-1; D is possibly TRBD1 (5 bases). Trimming left V 6 bases short and J 7 bases short, with 15 bases between. The germline CDR1 and CDR2 sequences are MNHNY and SVGAGI (reference sequence). This CDR3 is 13 amino acids long. CDR3 DNA: TGTGCCAGCAGGATGACACTCGGGGGTGAAGCTTTCTTT. Translation: CASRMTLGGEAFF.

This clone has a handful of counts. This rearrangement joins TRBV18 to TRBJ1-3; TRBD1 might be the D (6 bases). V lost 3 bases and J 4 bases, leaving 7 bases between the germline ends. There are 13 residues in the CDR3. CDR1 is KGHSH and CDR2 is LQKENI in the germline V gene. This CDR3 is CASSPGQGNTIYF. As DNA, the CDR3 is TGTGCCAGCTCACCTGGACAGGGAAACACCATATATTTT.

This chain uses TRBV7-2 with TRBJ2-7; D gene uncertain. There are 16 residues in the CDR3. CDR1 SGHTA and CDR2 FQGNSA come from the germline V gene. Trimming took 0 bases from V and 2 from J, leaving 14 bases between them. Here the CDR3 reads CASSLARQARTYEQYF. CDR3 sequence (DNA): TGTGCCAGCAGCTTAGCCCGCCAGGCCCGAACCTACGAGCAGTACTTC.

J is TRBJ2-5 and V is TRBV15; 9 positions agree with TRBD1. Germline trimming cut 2 bases from V and 5 bases from J; bases unmatched to any gene: 6. CDR1 and CDR2 from the germline V gene are LNHNV and YYDKDF (reference sequence). This CDR3 contains 15 residues. This CDR3 is CATSRHRGQTETQYF. The CDR3 nucleotides are TGTGCCACCAGCAGACACAGGGGGCAGACTGAGACCCAGTACTTC. Based on the CDR3 plus reference TRBV15 and TRBJ2-5, the full variable domain is DAMVIQNPRYQVTQFGKPVTLSCSQTLNHNVMYWYQQKSSQAPKLLFHYYDKDFNNEADTPDNFQSRRPNTSFCFLDIRSPGLGDTAMYLCATSRHRGQTETQYFGPGTRLLVL.

V is TRBV3-1 (or the pseudogene TRBV3-2) and J is TRBJ2-7, with D perhaps matching TRBD2 (5 bases). V gave up 1 base and J gave up 3 bases, with 13 bases separating them. The CDR3 covers 15 residues. Germline values: CDR1 LGHDT, CDR2 YNNKEL (reference sequence). CDR3 DNA sequence: TGTGCCAGCAGCCAAGGCCCTGGACTGAGCTACGAGCAGTACTTC. It encodes CASSQGPGLSYEQYF.

Notes on this clone: Other nucleotide sequences from this sample produce the same CDR3. V is TRBV6-5 and J is TRBJ1-1; 10 bases line up with TRBD1. J gave up 8 bases and V 5 bases, and 8 bases lay outside the gene matches. The CDR3 spans 14 residues. Germline CDR1 is MNHEY and CDR2 is SVGAGI. CDR3 sequence reads: CASSPRDRGTEAFF. CDR3 sequence (DNA): TGTGCCAGCAGTCCTCGGGACAGGGGAACCGAAGCTTTCTTT.

The chain recombines TRBV28 with TRBJ1-2; D is undetermined. Between the trimmed V and J ends, which lost 6 bases and 2 bases, there was a span of 13 bases. The germline gives CDR1 MDHEN, CDR2 SYDVKM. CDR3 length: 14 residues. The CDR3 DNA is TGTGCCAGCAGCCCCCCCGGGAGGAACTATGGCTACACCTTC. Amino acid sequence: CASSPPGRNYGYTF.

The rearrangement joins TRBV18 to TRBJ2-1, with 9 positions matching TRBD2. Unmatched junction bases numbered 13, after V lost 2 bases and J lost 8 bases. This CDR3 contains 17 residues. The germline V gene has CDR1 KGHSH and CDR2 LQKENI. The CDR3 sequence: CASSPVRASGMWDEQFF. CDR3 in DNA: TGTGCCAGCTCACCAGTACGGGCTAGCGGGATGTGGGATGAGCAGTTCTTC.

The chain uses TRBV5-1 and TRBJ2-1, with a weak D call TRBD2 (7 bases). The CDR3 consists of 14 residues. Germline CDR1 reads SGHRS; CDR2 reads YFSETQ. V was pared by 7 bases and J by 4 bases, with 15 bases between. The CDR3 sequence: CASGAGGRYNEQFF. The CDR3 region has the DNA TGCGCCAGCGGGGCCGGGGGGCGATACAATGAGCAGTTCTTC.

DNA of the CDR3: TGTGCCTGGAGTGTATCGGGGGGGTATTCGAGCACAGATACGCAGTATTTT. This encodes CAWSVSGGYSSTDTQYF. The V call is TRBV30, the J call TRBJ2-3; 8 nucleotides agree with TRBD2. Germline CDR1 and CDR2: GTSNPN and SVGIG (reference sequence). CDR3 length equals 17 residues. Trimming took 0 bases from V and 0 from J; bases not matched to a gene: 8.

The chain has TRBV2 and TRBJ1-3, with a tentative D call TRBD1 (5 bases). CDR3 length equals 14 residues. Between the trimmed V and J ends, which lost 2 bases and 3 bases, there was a span of 8 bases. Germline CDR1 is SNHLY and CDR2 is FYNNEI. The CDR3 spells CASSERGSGNTIYF. The CDR3 DNA reads TGTGCCAGCAGTGAAAGGGGTAGTGGAAACACCATATATTTT.

Of note for this clone: The junction departs from germline at one end; a sequencing error may be responsible. This chain uses TRBV11-3 with TRBJ2-7; 7 bases are shared with TRBD2. This CDR3 region has 14 residues. Germline lookup yields CDR1 SGHNT and CDR2 YENEEA. The CDR3 sequence is CASSLAGASGVQNF. For the CDR3, the DNA is TGTGCCAGCAGCCTAGCCGGAGCTAGCGGAGTGCAAAACTTC. Combining the CDR3 with reference TRBV11-3 and TRBJ2-7 gives the whole variable domain EAGVVQSPRYKIIEKKQPVAFWCNPISGHNTLYWYLQNLGQGPELLIRYENEEAVDDSQLPKDRFSAERLKGVDSTLKIQPAELGDSAVYLCASSLAGASGVQNFGPGTRLTVT.

The chain has TRBV19 and TRBJ2-6, with 12 bases that match TRBD1. The germline gives CDR1 LNHDA, CDR2 SQIVND (reference sequence). V shed 3 bases and J 2 bases; nucleotides not matched to a gene: 11. The CDR3 runs 20 residues. The CDR3 DNA is TGTGCCAGTAGTATGGACTCAGGGACAGGGGGCAGACCTGGGGCCAACGTCCTGACTTTC. This gives the protein CASSMDSGTGGRPGANVLTF.

J is TRBJ2-1 and V is TRBV19; 9 positions agree with TRBD2. CDR1 is LNHDA, CDR2 SQIVND, per germline (reference sequence). The CDR3 covers 14 residues. After removal of 7 bases from V and 5 bases from J, the junction contained 6 bases not matched to a gene. CDR3 sequence reads: CASKEREVHNEQFF. The CDR3 nucleotides are TGTGCCAGTAAGGAGCGGGAGGTCCACAATGAGCAGTTCTTC.

There are many counts of this clone. This chain uses TRBV10-1 with TRBJ1-1; weak D call: TRBD1 (6 bases). Germline assignment: CDR1 WNHNN and CDR2 SYGVQD (reference sequence). Trimming took 0 bases from V and 8 from J, leaving 10 bases between them. The CDR3 covers 13 residues. The CDR3 DNA sequence: TGCGCCAGCAGTGAGTCGAGCAGGGGCGAAGCTTTCTTT. Its translation is CASSESSRGEAFF.

The chain recombines TRBV4-3 with TRBJ1-4; TRBD1 agrees at 12 bases. The CDR3 spans 15 residues. After removal of 4 bases from V and 10 bases from J, the junction contained 7 bases not matched to a gene. In germline, CDR1 is LGHNA, CDR2 YSLEER. The CDR3 DNA follows: TGCGCCAGCAGCCCCCCGGGACAGGGGGCGCGAAAACTGTTTTTT. This sequence encodes CASSPPGQGARKLFF.

V usage is TRBV2 and J usage is TRBJ1-3; D is ambiguous. The V end was cut by 5 bases, the J end by 0 bases, with 8 bases between. The V gene's germline CDR1 is SNHLY and CDR2 FYNNEI. CDR3 size: 14 residues. The CDR3 sequence: CASSSGFSGNTIYF. CDR3 nucleotides: TGTGCCAGCAGTTCGGGATTCTCTGGAAACACCATATATTTT.

The chain is built from TRBV4-1 and TRBJ1-1; D is unclear. CDR1 and CDR2 from the germline V gene are MGHRA and YSYEKL. This CDR3 comprises 14 residues. Trimming stripped 6 bases from V and 6 bases from J, with 17 bases between. CDR3 in DNA: TGCGCCAGCAGAATCTCGGAGGCGGGCGCTGAAGCTTTCTTT. Translating it yields CASRISEAGAEAFF.